This TCR beta chain was found in a study of T cells after yellow fever vaccination. Study observations and caveats: The CD4 and CD8 compartments had a small share of their clonotypes in common. Reappearing after the booster were most of the clones from primary vaccination (about 96% CD4, roughly 86% CD8).

The germline V gene encodes CDR1 KGHSH and CDR2 LQKENI. CDR3 length: 12 residues. V was pared by 3 bases and J by 3 bases, with 4 bases between. 5'RACE template switching produced TCR cDNA carrying a universal primer site and UMIs. TCRdb reanalysed the 5' RACE reads using MiXCR and keeps one entry per CDR3 protein. The sample yields hundreds of thousands of distinct CDR3 sequences, roughly 12% seen once. The table lists this clonotype with many counts. Antigen unknown. This sequence originates from a man younger than 45 who received the YFV17D yellow fever vaccine. The chain couples TRBV18 to TRBJ2-3, with D hard to call. Material: PBMCs, obtained on the day of the yellow fever booster vaccination. CDR3 sequence (DNA): TGTGCCAGCTCACCTATGACAGATACGCAGTATTTT. Translating gives CASSPMTDTQYF.